These 28 T cell receptor beta chains originate from one sample sequenced in a study of Tregs in tolerant kidney transplant recipients (dated by TCRdb to between 2018 and 2021). The library relied on the immunoSEQ multiplex PCR assay. The source is immuneACCESS, and TCRdb retained only in-frame sequences with V and J called. Part of the clones is not carried over; for the studies checked, unresolved V genes explain less than half of this, and the remainder is unexplained. For this sample, the table gives under 3,000 clones. The ten biggest clones cover around 40% of the sample. According to the study, the label for this sample's time point signals: 6 months after combined kidney and bone marrow transplant. The transplants used related donors along with nonmyeloablative bone marrow transplantation, and in the human trials mixed chimerism was transient. The source was CD8+ T cells from blood (PBMCs), collected 6 months after the transplant. These receptors originate from a human patient who received a combined kidney and bone marrow transplant. Where a transplant has occurred, the graft donor may have supplied some of the T cells.

For this clone: The sequence runs out 3 residues before the end of the CDR3; the remainder is reconstructed from the germline J gene. V is TRBV9 and J is TRBJ2-1; D is undetermined. Trimming cost V 0 bases and J 1 base, with 8 bases left between them. The CDR3 loop spans 15 amino acids. In germline, CDR1 is SGDLS, CDR2 YYNGEE. The CDR3 region is CASSVGTTSYNEQFF. CDR3 DNA (partial): TGTGCCAGCAGCGTAGGAACGACTTCCTACAATGAG.

Its frequency marks this clone as medium-sized. Coverage ceases 3 residues before the CDR3 finishes, and the germline J gene fills in the end. The V call is TRBV5-1, the J call TRBJ2-2, with 11 bases lining up with TRBD2. This CDR3 has 17 residues. Germline CDR1 reads SGHRS; CDR2 reads YFSETQ. Germline trimming cut 1 base from V and 5 bases from J; bases unmatched to any gene: 7. The CDR3 reads CASSLISSGRMTGELFF. The part of the CDR3 DNA that was read is TGCGCCAGCAGCTTGATTTCTAGCGGGAGGATGACCGGGGAG.

On this clone itself: Read sequence stops 3 residues before the CDR3 end, and the germline J gene provides the missing end. This chain links TRBV5-1 with TRBJ2-5, with D maybe TRBD2 (5 bases). The CDR3 has 13 residues. CDR1 is SGHRS, CDR2 YFSETQ, per germline. Trimming pared 6 bases from V and 2 bases from J, leaving 11 bases between. The CDR3 loop reads CASMSRLQETQYF. CDR3 bases read: TGCGCCAGCATGAGCAGACTACAAGAGACC.

Details on this clone: The read finishes 3 residues shy of the CDR3 end, and the germline J gene is used to complete it. The chain has TRBV2 and TRBJ1-2, with 7 bases matching TRBD1. The CDR3 has 14 amino acids. Germline values: CDR1 SNHLY, CDR2 FYNNEI. J gave up 4 bases and V 7 bases, and 9 bases lay outside the gene matches. The CDR3: CASTPGQPFYGYTF. The CDR3 DNA, read in part, is TGTGCCAGCACGCCGGGACAGCCTTTCTATGGC.

As for this clone: Read coverage stops 3 residues before the CDR3 terminus; the germline J gene supplies the remainder. The chain employs TRBV7-2 and TRBJ1-5; possible D gene TRBD1, 5 bases. Germline V gives CDR1 SGHTA, CDR2 FQGNSA. This CDR3 contains 14 residues. The V end was cut by 1 base, the J end by 3 bases, with 7 bases between. The sequenced part of the CDR3 DNA is TGTGCCAGCAGCTTAGGACAGCCCAATCAGCCC. Amino acids: CASSLGQPNQP. The full CDR3 is CASSLGQPNQPQHF.

With respect to this clone: With the read ending 3 residues before the CDR3 end, the germline J gene is used to fill in that end. The rearrangement joins TRBV28 to TRBJ1-1; a weak D match, TRBD1 (5 bases). CDR1 and CDR2 from the germline V gene are MDHEN and SYDVKM. Deletions cut 1 base from V and 2 bases from J, with 11 bases between. The CDR3 consists of 15 residues. The CDR3 loop is CASSLYRRGNTEAFF. The covered CDR3 bases are TGTGCCAGCAGTTTATACCGGAGGGGAAACACTGAA. The entire variable domain, with the rest obtained from reference TRBV28 and TRBJ1-1, is as follows: DVKVTQSSRYLVKRTGEKVFLECVQDMDHENMFWYRQDPGLGLRLIYFSYDVKMKEKGDIPEGYSVSREKKERFSLILESASTNQTSMYLCASSLYRRGNTEAFFGQGTRLTVV.

The part of the CDR3 DNA that was read is TGTGCCAGCAGCGGGGGGGACACCGGGGAG. This codes for CASSGGDTGE. The entire CDR3 protein reads CASSGGDTGELFF. The V call is TRBV11-3, the J call TRBJ2-2; 7 bases fit TRBD2. From the germline J gene comes the end of the CDR3, since the read stops 3 residues before it. Unmatched junction bases numbered 0, after V lost 5 bases and J lost 3 bases. CDR3 length: 13 amino acids. Germline V gives CDR1 SGHNT, CDR2 YENEEA.

In the case of this clone: Coverage ceases 3 residues before the CDR3 finishes, and the germline J gene fills in the end. This sequence joins TRBV29-1 and TRBJ2-7; D perhaps matches TRBD1 (6 bases). CDR1 and CDR2 (germline): SQVTM, ANQGSEA. This CDR3 is 12 amino acids long. Trimming took off 7 bases at V and 2 bases at J, with 12 bases between the two ends. CDR3 in amino acids: CSGRDTTYEQYF. CDR3 DNA (partial): TGCAGCGGCCGGGACACCACCTACGAG.

In regard to this clone: The read ends 3 residues early relative to the CDR3; the germline J gene fills the gap. The rearrangement uses TRBV13 and TRBJ2-1, with TRBD2 matching over 11 bases. The CDR3 length is 17 residues. J gave up 2 bases and V 5 bases, and 8 bases lay outside the gene matches. Per germline, CDR1 PRHDT and CDR2 FYEKMQ (reference sequence). The CDR3: CASSPGGTSGAYNEQFF. The DNA read from the CDR3 is TGTGCCAGCAGCCCCGGGGGGACTAGCGGTGCCTACAATGAG.

On this clone itself: The CDR3 end lies 3 residues beyond the end of the read and is filled in from the germline J gene. The chain uses TRBV4-1 and TRBJ2-6; D is tentatively TRBD1 or TRBD2 (6 bases each). Germline V gene lookup returns CDR1 MGHRA and CDR2 YSYEKL. CDR3 length: 18 amino acids. Deletions cut 0 bases from V and 0 bases from J, with 12 bases between. Partial CDR3 DNA: TGCGCCAGCAGCCAAGACGGAGGAGGGGGCTCTGGGGCCAACGTC. This gives the protein CASSQDGGGGSGANV. The CDR3 reads in full as CASSQDGGGGSGANVLTF.

Of note for this clone: The read ends 3 residues early relative to the CDR3; the germline J gene fills the gap. The V call is TRBV5-4, the J call TRBJ2-3; 11 positions agree with TRBD1. The CDR3 runs to 15 residues. The V gene end was trimmed by 4 bases and the J gene end by 3 bases; junction bases not matched to a gene: 4. Germline CDR1 SGHNT, CDR2 YYREEE (reference sequence). The CDR3 region is CASSARDRGTDTQYF. CDR3 DNA (partial): TGTGCCAGCAGCGCGCGGGACAGGGGGACAGATACG.

Comments on this clone: From the germline J gene comes the end of the CDR3, since the read stops 3 residues before it. The V call is TRBV6-8, the J call TRBJ2-5, with 8 nucleotides matching TRBD2. Germline V gene data show CDR1 as MNHGY and CDR2 as SAAAGT. The CDR3 spans 16 residues. J gave up 5 bases and V 8 bases, and 16 bases lay outside the gene matches. CDR3: CASPPSRAGDAETQYF. The sequenced part of the CDR3 DNA is TGTGCCAGCCCCCCAAGCCGAGCGGGAGACGCGGAGACC.

A remark on this clone: The read halts 3 residues ahead of the CDR3 end, with the missing end drawn from the germline J gene. The rearrangement uses TRBV4-2 and TRBJ2-4, with TRBD2 matching over 7 bases. J lost 0 bases, V lost 0 bases, and 8 bases had no gene match. This CDR3 region has 18 residues. The germline V gene encodes CDR1 LGHNA and CDR2 YNFKEQ. The DNA read from the CDR3 is TGTGCCAGCAGCCAAGATGGCAGCGGGGCCTCAGCCAAAAACATT. Encoded protein: CASSQDGSGASAKNI. The entire CDR3 protein is CASSQDGSGASAKNIQYF.

Details on this clone: Coverage ceases 3 residues before the CDR3 finishes, and the germline J gene fills in the end. This sequence joins TRBV11-2 and TRBJ2-1; D is unresolved. Germline CDR1 is SGHAT and CDR2 is FQNNGV. V shed 0 bases and J shed 0 bases, with 3 bases lying between them. This CDR3 spans 14 amino acids. The CDR3 bases that were read are TGTGCCAGCAGCTTAGACAACTCCTACAATGAG. Residues: CASSLDNSYNE. The entire CDR3 sequence reads CASSLDNSYNEQFF.

With regard to this clone: The read falls 3 residues short of the CDR3 end, and the missing part is taken from the germline J gene. This sequence joins TRBV4-1 and TRBJ1-2; 7 bases are a match to TRBD1. J was trimmed by 2 bases and V by 4 bases; bases with no gene match: 7. The CDR3 runs 15 residues. Germline-derived CDR1 and CDR2 are MGHRA and YSYEKL. Partial CDR3 DNA: TGCGCCAGCAGCCCCCCAGGGGGACAGAACTATGGC. This sequence encodes CASSPPGGQNYG. The entire CDR3 protein is CASSPPGGQNYGYTF.

This clone is large by frequency. The read falls 3 residues short of the CDR3 end, and the missing part is taken from the germline J gene. V usage is TRBV7-6 and J usage is TRBJ1-5; D unclear. The CDR3 is 13 residues long. Germline lookup yields CDR1 SGHVS and CDR2 FNYEAQ. The germline V and J ends were trimmed by 5 bases and 7 bases, with 12 bases remaining between them. CDR3 sequence: CASSPSRGQPQHF. The CDR3 DNA, read in part, is TGTGCCAGCAGCCCCTCACGAGGGCAGCCC.

Note on this clone: The read ends 3 residues before the CDR3 terminus; that terminus is restored from the germline J gene. The chain links TRBV7-8 to TRBJ1-2, with 11 positions matching TRBD1. Germline V CDR1 and CDR2: SGHVS, FQNEAQ. V dropped 5 bases and J dropped 4; count of bases not matched to a gene: 12. The CDR3 consists of 17 residues. CDR3: CASSHKGQGDRSYGYTF. CDR3 bases read: TGTGCCAGCAGCCACAAGGGACAGGGGGATAGAAGCTATGGC.

CDR3: CAAQDSYNEQFF. CDR3 bases read: TGTGCCGCGCAGGACTCCTACAATGAG. V gene TRBV24-1 combines with J gene TRBJ2-1; D is unclear. The observed sequence ends 3 residues before the CDR3 terminus, with the missing tail filled in from the germline J gene. CDR1 is KGHDR and CDR2 is SFDVKD in the germline V gene. V lost 12 bases, J lost 0 bases, and 8 bases lay in between. The CDR3 runs 12 residues.

The CDR3 sequence is CSARGRAGGPYNEQFF. CDR3 DNA (partial): TGCAGTGCTAGAGGACGTGCGGGGGGCCCCTACAATGAG. V is TRBV20-1 and J is TRBJ2-1, with 8 bases fitting TRBD2. The read gets to within 3 residues of the CDR3 end, and the germline J gene fills in the rest. The CDR3 sequence is 16 residues long. V lost 1 base and J lost 2; bases outside the gene matches: 7. The germline V gene has CDR1 DFQATT and CDR2 SNEGSKA (reference sequence).

This clone is called medium-sized based on its frequency. Read data end 3 residues before the CDR3 end; the end is taken from the germline J gene. The gene calls are TRBV2 and TRBJ2-1, with D possibly matching TRBD1 (5 bases). CDR1 is SNHLY, CDR2 FYNNEI, per germline. V shed 5 bases and J shed 7 bases, with 12 bases lying between them. The CDR3 totals 13 residues. CDR3 bases read: TGTGCCAGCAGTATCAGCTACAGGAATGAG. Its protein product is CASSISYRNE. The full CDR3 protein reads CASSISYRNEQFF.

Details on this clone: Read data end 3 residues before the CDR3 end; the end is taken from the germline J gene. The chain links TRBV6-2 or TRBV6-3 to TRBJ2-7, with D maybe TRBD2 (7 bases). CDR1 MNHEY and CDR2 SVGEGT come from the germline V gene. CDR3 length equals 12 residues. V was clipped by 11 bases and J by 6 bases, with 17 bases between them. The CDR3 spells CAVEQGGSEQYF. The CDR3 DNA, read in part, is TGTGCCGTGGAACAGGGAGGGTCCGAG.

Note on this clone: Read data end 3 residues before the CDR3 end; the end is taken from the germline J gene. The V and J genes are TRBV5-4 and TRBJ2-2; the match to TRBD1 covers 7 bases. This CDR3 is built from 14 residues. CDR1 and CDR2 (germline): SGHNT, YYREEE (reference sequence). V was clipped by 7 bases and J by 6 bases; unmatched bases: 9. CDR3 region: CASLQQGTSGELFF. CDR3 DNA, as far as it was read: TGTGCCAGCTTACAACAGGGGACATCCGGGGAG.

Incomplete CDR3 DNA: TGCAGTGCTAGAGCCCCAAGGCGGACTAGCGGGAAGGTGGATGAG. The encoded protein is CSARAPRRTSGKVDE. The CDR3 in full is CSARAPRRTSGKVDEYTF. This chain joins TRBV20-1 and TRBJ1-2; D is unclear. The read ends 3 residues before the CDR3 terminus; that terminus is restored from the germline J gene. The CDR3 covers 18 residues. Germline loops: CDR1 DFQATT, CDR2 SNEGSKA (reference sequence).

Comment on this clone: The read gets to within 3 residues of the CDR3 end, and the germline J gene fills in the rest. The V gene is TRBV16, the J gene TRBJ2-3; 7 bases match TRBD2. Germline-derived CDR1 and CDR2 are KGHSY and FQNENV. The CDR3 consists of 16 residues. J lost 0 bases, V lost 4 bases, and 7 bases had no gene match. CDR3 in amino acids: CASSLLERGSTDTQYF. The sequenced part of the CDR3 DNA is TGTGCCAGCAGCCTTTTAGAGCGGGGAAGCACAGATACG.

In the case of this clone: The CDR3 extends 3 residues past the end of the read, so its final part is completed from the germline J gene. The V gene is TRBV4-1, the J gene TRBJ2-3; possibly TRBD2 for D (6 bases). Between the trimmed V and J ends, which lost 3 bases and 2 bases, there was a span of 18 bases. Germline lookup yields CDR1 MGHRA and CDR2 YSYEKL. The CDR3 spans 17 residues. The CDR3 DNA, read in part, is TGCGCCAGCAGCCAGGAGGGACTTCAAACCTACACAGATACG. Residues: CASSQEGLQTYTDT. The entire CDR3 protein is CASSQEGLQTYTDTQYF.

Remarks on this clone: With the read ending 3 residues before the CDR3 end, the germline J gene is used to fill in that end. The chain combines TRBV29-1 with TRBJ2-3; a possible D gene is TRBD2 (5 bases). This CDR3 comprises 16 residues. V shed 3 bases and J shed 0 bases, with 16 bases lying between them. Germline V gene data show CDR1 as SQVTM and CDR2 as ANQGSEA. The CDR3: CSVEMLALASTDTQYF. The CDR3 DNA, read in part, is TGCAGCGTTGAGATGCTAGCTCTTGCTAGCACAGATACG.

This clone is identified as medium-sized from frequency. The read finishes 3 residues shy of the CDR3 end, and the germline J gene is used to complete it. V usage is TRBV6-2 or TRBV6-3 and J usage is TRBJ2-2, with 8 bases fitting TRBD1. The J segment lost 0 bases and the V segment lost 6 bases, leaving 3 bases of the junction unmatched. Germline CDR1 and CDR2: MNHEY and SVGEGT. This CDR3 has 15 amino acids. The covered CDR3 bases are TGTGCCAGCAGGAGACAGGGGTCGAACACCGGGGAG. Encoded protein: CASRRQGSNTGE. The complete CDR3 reads CASRRQGSNTGELFF.

Notes on this clone: The read comes to an end 3 residues before the CDR3 does, leaving the germline J gene to fill in the end. The gene calls are TRBV29-1 and TRBJ1-2; 8 bases align to TRBD1. The trim removed 5 bases at V and 4 bases at J, leaving 3 bases unmatched. This CDR3 has 12 residues. Germline V gene sequence: CDR1 SQVTM, CDR2 ANQGSEA. The CDR3 spells CSVYGTGYGYTF. CDR3 DNA (partial): TGCAGCGTTTACGGGACAGGCTATGGC.